This T cell receptor beta chain comes out of a study of tissue T cells after allogeneic stem cell transplantation. The time point denotes: mouse harvest day 7 after allogeneic transplant. The graft held 10^6 splenic CD5+ T cells and 10^7 T-cell-depleted bone marrow cells. B6 (H2b) cells into BALB/c (H2d) mice; tissues taken at day 7 or 14. Study-wide findings and caveats: Anatomically similar tissues had similar TCR repertoires within each patient.

This clone appeared once. The antigen is not known. Genes and germline come from the mouse. CDR3 sequences, V/J genes, frequencies and template counts came from survey-depth TCRbeta sequencing. Measured with immunoSEQ multiplex PCR; TCRdb has only the in-frame clones, and not every one. This table holds almost 5,500 clones, roughly half found once. The source material was gut tissue. The source is a female BALB/c mouse given C57BL/6 T cells with graft-versus-host disease after an allogeneic hematopoietic cell transplant.

The CDR3 reads CSSSQGQSAETLYF. The DNA read from the CDR3 is TGCTCCAGCAGTCAGGGACAGAGTGCAGAAACGCTGTAT. This chain links TRBV23 with TRBJ2-3; TRBD1 is taken as the D call from the table, unchecked against the DNA. The DNA ends 1 residue before the CDR3 does, and the rest of the CDR3 is filled in from the germline J gene. From germline, CDR1 is KGHTA and CDR2 FQNQQP. The CDR3 extends over 14 amino acids.